This T cell receptor beta chain was recovered during a study of T-cell reconstitution after alpha-beta-depleted transplantation in children. Study observations and caveats: Recipient T cells and thymic progenitors that survived gave rise to the high TCRbeta diversity observed at day 60 in some patients. Alpha-beta T cells present about two months after transplant were reported to originate from several hundred expanded graft clones. T-cell numbers and diversity one year post-transplant derived largely from freshly generated T cells.

This clonotype was seen many times. Its specificity is not known. Germline CDR1 is LGHNA and CDR2 is YNFKEQ. The CDR3 is made up of 13 amino acids. Trimming took off 5 bases at V and 5 bases at J, with 9 bases between the two ends. A library of TCRbeta sequences, prepared with unique molecular identifiers, was generated. TCRdb recomputed calls from the PCR reads with MiXCR, one row per CDR3 protein. The sample has about 300,000 distinct CDR3 sequences, nearly 8% seen once. The source of this sequence is a female patient aged 2 to 10 who had a stem cell transplant for Fanconi anemia, so the T cells may come from the graft donor. This material consisted of peripheral blood, taken 360 days after TCRalphabeta/CD19-depleted stem cell transplant. J is TRBJ2-2 and V is TRBV4-2; D may be TRBD2 (5 bases). The CDR3 DNA sequence: TGTGCCAGCAGCACCCGGGATACCGGGGAGCTGTTTTTT. Protein: CASSTRDTGELFF.